This T cell receptor beta chain is drawn from a study of T-cell reconstitution after alpha-beta-depleted transplantation in children. A library of TCRbeta sequences, prepared with unique molecular identifiers, was generated. In TCRdb, the PCR reads were re-called with MiXCR into one record per CDR3 protein. The sample lists hundreds of thousands of distinct CDR3 sequences, roughly a tenth occurring once. Trimming pared 0 bases from V and 4 bases from J, leaving 12 bases between. The V gene's germline CDR1 is SGHTA and CDR2 FQGNSA. The CDR3 covers 15 residues. The genes are TRBV7-2 and TRBJ2-5, with a tentative D call TRBD2 (5 bases). Here the sequenced sample was PBMCs from the stem cell graft donor, taken from the stem cell graft. The clonotype originates from a human donor who donated a stem cell graft to a child with acute myeloid leukemia. This CDR3 reads CASSLAVASLETQYF. In DNA form, the CDR3 reads TGTGCCAGCAGCTTAGCAGTGGCTAGCCTAGAGACCCAGTACTTC.